This record covers a single T cell receptor (beta chain). Original data processing: Nucleated cell counts were estimated from reference gene primer amplification. Sequencing used immunoSEQ multiplex PCR; TCRdb keeps in-frame clones, though not all of them. That table supplies the V and J calls and clone size; D and trimming were determined from the DNA. The table records approximately 220,000 clones, about 83% of them present only once. This sample is drawn from a study of blood T cell repertoires in COVID-19. Study summary: Researchers got acute and convalescent COVID-19 samples from the United States, Italy and Spain. T cells, B-cell-depleted T cells, or PBMCs supplied cDNA or gDNA.

The germline V gene encodes CDR1 MDHEN and CDR2 SYDVKM. V shed 6 bases and J 7 bases; nucleotides not matched to a gene: 3. The CDR3 loop spans 13 amino acids. Material: peripheral blood. The sequence was obtained from a man between 60 and 70 years old who had recovered from COVID-19. This chain uses TRBV28 with TRBJ1-5, with 10 bases identical to TRBD1. CDR3 nucleotides: TGTGCCAGCAGGGGGACAGGGGAGCAGCCCCAGCATTTT. It yields the protein CASRGTGEQPQHF.